This entry lists 22 T cell receptor beta chains sequenced from one sample in a study of blood T cell repertoires in COVID-19. Clones were sequenced by immunoSEQ multiplex PCR, and TCRdb holds only the in-frame ones, with some missing. Altogether about 210,000 clones are present, about 85% being singletons, with the ten largest covering approximately 0.7%. The sample taken for sequencing was peripheral blood. The source of these receptors is a man aged 35-49 years with acute or convalescent COVID-19.

This chain uses TRBV7-3 with TRBJ2-7, with TRBD2 matching over 9 bases. This CDR3 is 17 amino acids long. The V and J ends lost 5 bases and 2 bases, in that order; junction bases with no gene match: 13. Per the germline V gene, CDR1 is SGHTA and CDR2 is FQGTGA. The CDR3 protein is CASSPLASSGDTYEQYF. The CDR3, as DNA: TGTGCCAGCAGCCCCCTCGCCTCTAGCGGGGATACCTACGAGCAGTACTTC. Complete variable domain (other parts from reference TRBV7-3 and TRBJ2-7): GAGVSQTPSNKVTEKGKYVELRCDPISGHTALYWYRQSLGQGPEFLIYFQGTGAADDSGLPNDRFFAVRPEGSVSTLKIQRTERGDSAVYLCASSPLASSGDTYEQYFGPGTRLTVT.

CDR3 amino acids: CASSSPGLAGSSYEQYF. CDR3 nucleotide sequence: TGTGCCAGCAGCTCACCCGGACTAGCGGGAAGCTCCTACGAGCAGTACTTC. The J gene is TRBJ2-7, the V gene TRBV7-2; 12 bases align to TRBD2. With V trimmed by 4 bases and J by 0 bases, 7 bases remained unmatched. Germline CDR1 is SGHTA and CDR2 is FQGNSA. The CDR3 is 17 amino acids. Looking up the rest from reference TRBV7-2 and TRBJ2-7 gives the full variable domain: GAGVSQSPSNKVTEKGKDVELRCDPISGHTALYWYRQSLGQGLEFLIYFQGNSAPDKSGLPSDRFSAERTGGSVSTLTIQRTQQEDSAVYLCASSSPGLAGSSYEQYFGPGTRLTVT.

The gene calls are TRBV21-1 and TRBJ2-7; the table calls TRBD2, which could not be checked here. TRBV21-1 is reported as a pseudogene. This CDR3 is built from 15 residues. The CDR3 region is CASSKTPGSTYEQYF. CDR3 coding DNA: TGTGCCAGCAGCAAAACTCCGGGAAGTACCTACGAGCAGTACTTC.

The chain links TRBV27 to TRBJ1-4; 9 positions agree with TRBD1. The CDR3 totals 15 residues. J gave up 8 bases and V 3 bases, and 7 bases lay outside the gene matches. Germline CDR1 MNHEY, CDR2 SMNVEV (reference sequence). CDR3 sequence (DNA): TGTGCCAGCAGTTTTTCGGACAGGGGAGAGGAAAAACTGTTTTTT. Its protein is CASSFSDRGEEKLFF. The full variable domain, rest sourced from reference TRBV27 and TRBJ1-4, is EAQVTQNPRYLITVTGKKLTVTCSQNMNHEYMSWYRQDPGLGLRQIYYSMNVEVTDKGDVPEGYKVSRKEKRNFPLILESPSPNQTSLYFCASSFSDRGEEKLFFGSGTQLSVL.

This chain connects TRBV28 to TRBJ2-7; 10 bases line up with TRBD2. Trimming at V came to 3 bases and at J to 6 bases, leaving 5 bases not matched to a gene. The CDR3 length is 14 residues. From germline, CDR1 is MDHEN and CDR2 SYDVKM. The CDR3: CASSLASGRGEQYF. CDR3 sequence (DNA): TGTGCCAGCAGTTTGGCTAGCGGGAGAGGCGAGCAGTACTTC.

This clone has just one count. The chain joins TRBV28 to TRBJ1-2; 9 nucleotides agree with TRBD1. CDR1 is MDHEN, CDR2 SYDVKM, per germline. The CDR3 length is 15 residues. After removal of 5 bases from V and 4 bases from J, the junction contained 8 bases not matched to a gene. The CDR3 sequence: CASSLTGGFIYGYTF. In DNA, the CDR3 is TGTGCCAGCAGTCTTACAGGGGGCTTTATCTATGGCTACACCTTC.

The chain combines TRBV6-4 with TRBJ2-2; a weak D match, TRBD2 (6 bases). In germline, CDR1 is MRHNA, CDR2 SNTAGT. CDR3 length: 16 residues. V lost 0 bases to trimming and J lost 6 bases, with 14 bases between them. The CDR3 DNA is TGTGCCAGCAGTGACTCGGGCCGGGGGTTGCCCGGGGAGCTGTTTTTT. It translates to CASSDSGRGLPGELFF.

This clone was recorded a few times. The V call is TRBV4-1, the J call TRBJ2-7, with TRBD2 matching over 9 bases. This CDR3 has 16 residues. J gave up 3 bases and V 4 bases, and 10 bases lay outside the gene matches. Germline assignment: CDR1 MGHRA and CDR2 YSYEKL. The CDR3 here is CASSRVDLAGDYEQYF. The CDR3 DNA follows: TGCGCCAGCAGCCGGGTTGACTTAGCGGGGGACTACGAGCAGTACTTC.

The chain carries TRBV5-6 and TRBJ2-7, with TRBD1 matching over 10 bases. The CDR3 consists of 15 residues. CDR1 and CDR2 (germline): SGHDT, YYEEEE. V was pared by 3 bases and J by 1 base, with 4 bases of the junction left unmatched. In DNA form, the CDR3 reads TGTGCCAGCAGCTGGGGACAGGGGCGATCCTACGAGCAGTACTTC. It encodes CASSWGQGRSYEQYF. Full variable domain (remainder filled in from reference TRBV5-6 and TRBJ2-7): DAGVTQSPTHLIKTRGQQVTLRCSPKSGHDTVSWYQQALGQGPQFIFQYYEEEERQRGNFPDRFSGHQFPNYSSELNVNALLLGDSALYLCASSWGQGRSYEQYFGPGTRLTVT.

The V gene is TRBV27, the J gene TRBJ2-3; 8 bases agree with TRBD2. J lost 4 bases, V lost 1 base, and 13 bases had no gene match. This CDR3 region has 18 residues. Germline loops: CDR1 MNHEY, CDR2 SMNVEV (reference sequence). The CDR3 coding sequence is TGTGCCAGCAGTTTATATCCCTATGTGGCGGGGGGATCAGATACGCAGTATTTT. Protein product: CASSLYPYVAGGSDTQYF.

The J gene is TRBJ1-1, the V gene TRBV21-1; TRBD1 is the table's D call, not checked against the DNA. TRBV21-1 is listed as a pseudogene. This CDR3 has 16 residues. CDR3: CASSKVFRDRELGAFF. The CDR3 DNA sequence: TGTGCCAGCAGCAAAGTGTTCCGGGACAGGGAGCTTGGAGCTTTCTTT.

This clone was seen once. This rearrangement joins TRBV30 to TRBJ1-4; the D is unclear. Germline assignment: CDR1 GTSNPN and CDR2 SVGIG (reference sequence). The germline V and J ends were trimmed by 2 bases and 12 bases, with 13 bases remaining between them. The CDR3 consists of 12 residues. Here the CDR3 DNA reads TGTGCCTGGAGTTTAATCAAGGAGGAACTGTTTTTT. This translates into CAWSLIKEELFF.

The chain recombines TRBV19 with TRBJ2-1, with D perhaps matching TRBD2 (5 bases). The V gene's germline CDR1 is LNHDA and CDR2 SQIVND (reference sequence). V was pared by 6 bases and J by 0 bases, with 12 bases between. The CDR3 covers 15 residues. CDR3 protein: CASRSTGSSYNEQFF. CDR3 bases: TGTGCCAGTAGGAGTACTGGGAGCTCCTACAATGAGCAGTTCTTC. Together with reference TRBV19 and TRBJ2-1, the CDR3 gives the full variable domain: DGGITQSPKYLFRKEGQNVTLSCEQNLNHDAMYWYRQDPGQGLRLIYYSQIVNDFQKGDIAEGYSVSREKKESFPLTVTSAQKNPTAFYLCASRSTGSSYNEQFFGPGTRLTVL.

J is TRBJ1-2 and V is TRBV15; TRBD1 is a possible D gene (5 bases). CDR3 length equals 13 residues. CDR1 and CDR2 from the germline V gene are LNHNV and YYDKDF (reference sequence). V was shortened by 6 bases and J by 4 bases, with 12 bases between the two germline ends. CDR3 amino acids: CATSRGSFYGYTF. As DNA, the CDR3 is TGTGCCACCAGTCGGGGGTCCTTCTATGGCTACACCTTC.

The chain employs TRBV29-1 and TRBJ1-2, with D perhaps TRBD1 (5 bases). Germline V gene sequence: CDR1 SQVTM, CDR2 ANQGSEA. This CDR3 comprises 12 residues. The V end lost 7 bases, the J end lost 6 bases, and 15 bases lay between the germline ends. The CDR3 is CSAPMGQDGYTF. DNA for the CDR3: TGCAGCGCCCCCATGGGGCAGGATGGCTACACCTTC.

A single count supports this clone. The rearrangement uses TRBV6-5 and TRBJ1-3; D may be TRBD1 (5 bases). With 6 bases removed from V and 3 bases from J, the gap between germline ends came to 12 bases. The CDR3 is made up of 14 amino acids. Looked up from germline, CDR1 is MNHEY and CDR2 is SVGAGI. The CDR3 nucleotides read TGTGCCAGCAGCCTCAGGGATCGTGGAAACACCATATATTTT. As protein: CASSLRDRGNTIYF.

This rearrangement joins TRBV7-8 to TRBJ2-7; a possible D gene is TRBD2 (5 bases). Trimming removed 5 bases at V and 4 bases at J, with 12 bases between. Per the germline V gene, CDR1 is SGHVS and CDR2 is FQNEAQ. CDR3 size: 13 residues. Written as DNA, the CDR3 is TGTGCCAGCAGCCCAGGACTCCTTTACGAGCAGTACTTC. It translates to CASSPGLLYEQYF.

This chain uses TRBV5-1 with TRBJ1-2, with D tentatively TRBD1 (6 bases). The length of the CDR3 is 14 residues. Germline assignment: CDR1 SGHRS and CDR2 YFSETQ. Trimming left V 7 bases short and J 4 bases short, with 17 bases between. For the CDR3, the DNA is TGCGCCAGCGGGGGCCAGGGGTCCCTCTATGGCTACACCTTC. It yields the protein CASGGQGSLYGYTF.

The rearrangement uses TRBV5-1 and TRBJ1-1; D not certain. Trimming shortened V by 0 bases and J by 0 bases, and 6 bases separated the two germline ends. Germline CDR1 reads SGHRS; CDR2 reads YFSETQ. CDR3 length equals 14 residues. The CDR3 loop is CASSLEHLNTEAFF. The CDR3 bases are TGCGCCAGCAGCTTGGAACACCTGAACACTGAAGCTTTCTTT. Together with reference TRBV5-1 and TRBJ1-1, the CDR3 gives the full variable domain: KAGVTQTPRYLIKTRGQQVTLSCSPISGHRSVSWYQQTPGQGLQFLFEYFSETQRNKGNFPGRFSGRQFSNSRSEMNVSTLELGDSALYLCASSLEHLNTEAFFGQGTRLTVV.

This chain links TRBV10-1 with TRBJ1-2; 7 bases align to TRBD1. The germline gives CDR1 WNHNN, CDR2 SYGVQD (reference sequence). CDR3 length: 15 amino acids. V lost 4 bases and J lost 5; bases outside the gene matches: 10. The CDR3 DNA sequence: TGCGCCAGCAGTGCCCAACTCCGGGGACAGTATGGCTACACCTTC. Translated, it gives CASSAQLRGQYGYTF.

The chain employs TRBV6-1 and TRBJ1-2; TRBD1 aligns across 8 bases. Trimming at V came to 2 bases and at J to 8 bases, leaving 10 bases not matched to a gene. Looked up from germline, CDR1 is MNHNS and CDR2 is SASEGT. CDR3 size: 15 residues. The CDR3 sequence is CASSEPGTGLTGYTF. Here the CDR3 DNA reads TGTGCCAGCAGTGAACCCGGGACAGGCCTTACCGGCTACACCTTC.

This sequence joins TRBV30 and TRBJ1-4; D is unclear. Germline values: CDR1 GTSNPN, CDR2 SVGIG (reference sequence). The CDR3 loop spans 16 amino acids. Deletions cut 2 bases from V and 0 bases from J, with 13 bases between. The chain's CDR3 is CAWSPLGLATNEKLFF. CDR3 in DNA: TGTGCCTGGAGTCCCCTTGGGCTTGCAACTAATGAAAAACTGTTTTTT.